This record covers a single T cell receptor (beta chain). No antigen is known for it. The data stem from a study of beta chain features in type 1 diabetes. The ends lost 11 bases at V and 3 bases at J; junction bases unmatched: 4. The CDR3 is 11 amino acids. Germline V gives CDR1 SNHLY, CDR2 FYNNEI. Expressed TCRB transcripts were sequenced because the isolated RNA had all been reverse transcribed beforehand. Repertoires were generated with immunoSEQ multiplex PCR, while TCRdb's copy carries only in-frame clones and drops some. The table records around 190,000 clones, approximately 13% of them present only once. Study observations and caveats: In all four CD4+ subsets, TCRB CDR3 length was significantly, moderately reduced in type 1 diabetes. An over-representation of cells with high TCR expression could result from cDNA sequencing. Patients with type 1 diabetes showed fewer VDJ junction insertions and more deletions.

Sorted CD4+ subsets: naive, central memory, regulatory, stem cell-like memory (CD45RO/CCR7/CD25/CD127/CD95/CD27 panel). The genes are TRBV2 and TRBJ2-7; the match to TRBD1 covers 7 bases. The receptor was isolated from a woman younger than 30 in good health. Sequencing used central memory CD4+ T cells from blood. CDR3 in DNA: TGTGCCGGGAGACAGGGCTACGAGCAGTACTTC. This codes for CAGRQGYEQYF.